This T cell receptor (beta chain) derives from a study of cytomegalovirus exposure and HLA in healthy donors. Study-wide results and caveats: An assumption of roughly uniform sequencing depth across donors underlay the presence/absence analyses. V- and J-gene trimming in TCR beta was tied to a missense DCLRE1C variant by an analysis performed later.

In this sample, this clone turned up a few times. Its specificity is not known. Donors were nominally healthy when sampled, though unrecorded immune exposures were likely. In the PCR, 60 Vbeta and 13 Jbeta primers were used. Assay used: immunoSEQ multiplex PCR; TCRdb lists only in-frame clones, some missing. The data hold 220,000 or so clones, with roughly 80% observed a single time. Trimming shortened V by 2 bases and J by 3 bases, and 16 bases separated the two germline ends. From germline, CDR1 is SGHAT and CDR2 FQNNGV. The CDR3 is made up of 16 amino acids. The receptor was isolated from a male donor in good health and CMV-seronegative. Sequenced: PBMCs. The chain recombines TRBV11-2 with TRBJ1-2; D is possibly TRBD1 (5 bases). CDR3 protein: CASSLSPGPSYYGYTF. CDR3 nucleotides: TGTGCCAGCAGCTTATCACCAGGGCCTTCCTACTATGGCTACACCTTC.